This passage covers 14 T cell receptor beta chains from one sample sequenced in a study of blood T cell repertoires in COVID-19. The repertoire was sequenced with immunoSEQ multiplex PCR; TCRdb's copy has only in-frame clones and lacks some. The sample records approximately 500,000 clones, around 90% being singletons. Source material: peripheral blood. The receptors stem from a woman in her fifties or sixties with COVID-19, enrolled during active disease.

This clone was observed once. The rearrangement uses TRBV18 and TRBJ1-2; 7 nucleotides align to TRBD1. The CDR3 extends over 14 amino acids. The ends lost 2 bases at V and 4 bases at J; junction bases unmatched: 4. Per the germline V gene, CDR1 is KGHSH and CDR2 is LQKENI. CDR3 nucleotide sequence: TGTGCCAGCTCACCAAGGGGACAGTTCTATGGCTACACCTTC. This translates into CASSPRGQFYGYTF.

The V and J genes are TRBV9 and TRBJ1-1; 7 nucleotides agree with TRBD1. The CDR3 is made up of 15 amino acids. J lost 7 bases, V lost 0 bases, and 9 bases had no gene match. Germline V gives CDR1 SGDLS, CDR2 YYNGEE. The CDR3: CASSVGLGGQLEAFF. The CDR3 nucleotides are TGTGCCAGCAGCGTAGGCTTGGGGGGACAGCTTGAAGCTTTCTTT. The full variable domain, completed using reference TRBV9 and TRBJ1-1, is DSGVTQTPKHLITATGQRVTLRCSPRSGDLSVYWYQQSLDQGLQFLIQYYNGEERAKGNILERFSAQQFPDLHSELNLSSLELGDSALYFCASSVGLGGQLEAFFGQGTRLTVV.

The V and J genes are TRBV30 and TRBJ2-7; TRBD1 matches at 7 bases. With 3 bases clipped from V and 6 bases from J, the junction kept 2 bases outside the gene matches. This CDR3 is built from 11 residues. CDR1 and CDR2 from the germline V gene are GTSNPN and SVGIG (reference sequence). CDR3 in amino acids: CAWRTGSEQYF. DNA of the CDR3: TGTGCCTGGAGGACAGGGAGCGAGCAGTACTTC. Based on the CDR3 plus reference TRBV30 and TRBJ2-7, the full variable domain is SQTIHQWPATLVQPVGSPLSLECTVEGTSNPNLYWYRQAAGRGLQLLFYSVGIGQISSEVPQNLSASRPQDRQFILSSKKLLLSDSGFYLCAWRTGSEQYFGPGTRLTVT.

The chain recombines TRBV19 with TRBJ1-2, with a weak D call TRBD1 (5 bases). Trimming stripped 8 bases from V and 8 bases from J, with 33 bases between. This CDR3 region has 18 residues. Germline V CDR1 and CDR2: LNHDA, SQIVND (reference sequence). For the CDR3, the DNA is TGTGCCAGTGCGCCGCGGGGACGAAGCTTTTCTTTGCTTTCGGGCTACACCTTC. Translation gives CASAPRGRSFSLLSGYTF.

As for this clone: Germline and junction disagree at one end, which may indicate a read error. The chain couples TRBV7-9 to TRBJ1-1, with a tentative D call TRBD1 (6 bases). This CDR3 is 14 amino acids long. Germline V CDR1 and CDR2: SEHNR, FQNEAQ (reference sequence). In nucleotides, the CDR3 is TGTGCCAGCAGATTAGGTGGGACAAACACTGAAGCTTTCTTT. Translating it yields CASRLGGTNTEAFF.

This rearrangement joins TRBV29-1 to TRBJ2-7, with D possibly TRBD1 on 6 matching bases. Trimming removed 7 bases at V and 4 bases at J, with 14 bases between. The CDR3 is 12 residues long. Germline assignment: CDR1 SQVTM and CDR2 ANQGSEA. CDR3 DNA: TGCAGCGCCCGGGGACAAAATTACGAGCAGTACTTC. It is translated as CSARGQNYEQYF.

The rearrangement joins TRBV3-1 (or the pseudogene TRBV3-2) to TRBJ2-7; D perhaps matches TRBD2 (6 bases). Deletions cut 5 bases from V and 7 bases from J, with 18 bases between. The CDR3 runs to 14 residues. CDR1 and CDR2 (germline): LGHDT, YNNKEL (reference sequence). For the CDR3, the DNA is TGTGCCAGCAGCGAACTGGGGGGATTTGCAGAGCAGTACTTC. This codes for CASSELGGFAEQYF.

CDR3 loop: CASSQGGQGARGNGYTF. The CDR3 bases are TGCGCCAGCTCCCAAGGGGGACAGGGGGCGAGGGGAAACGGCTACACCTTC. This chain links TRBV5-1 with TRBJ1-2; 12 positions match TRBD1. CDR1 is SGHRS, CDR2 YFSETQ, per germline. The CDR3 extends over 17 amino acids. The V and J ends lost 7 bases and 8 bases, in that order; junction bases with no gene match: 18.

In regard to this clone: At one boundary the junction diverges from the germline segment, which might be a read error. This sequence joins TRBV30 and TRBJ1-1, with a possible D match to TRBD1 (5 bases). CDR3 length equals 13 residues. The germline V gene encodes CDR1 GTSNPN and CDR2 SVGIG (reference sequence). CDR3 sequence (DNA): TGTGCCTGGAGTGTGCTAGAGGGGACTGAGGCTTTCTTT. Its protein product is CAWSVLEGTEAFF. Looking up the rest from reference TRBV30 and TRBJ1-1 gives the full variable domain: SQTIHQWPATLVQPVGSPLSLECTVEGTSNPNLYWYRQAAGRGLQLLFYSVGIGQISSEVPQNLSASRPQDRQFILSSKKLLLSDSGFYLCAWSVLEGTEAFFGQGTRLTVV.

As to this clone: At one end, the junction sequence differs from germline, possibly due to a read error. CDR3 sequence: CAARLPPVNEQFF. Written as DNA, the CDR3 is TGTGCCGCCAGACTCCCCCCCGTGAATGAGCAGTTCTTC. This chain uses TRBV15 with TRBJ2-1, with D uncertain. The length of the CDR3 is 13 residues. CDR1 and CDR2 from the germline V gene are LNHNV and YYDKDF (reference sequence).

This chain uses TRBV6-5 with TRBJ2-7, with TRBD1 matching 9 bases. The CDR3 loop spans 16 amino acids. The J segment lost 2 bases and the V segment lost 2 bases, leaving 7 bases of the junction unmatched. The V gene's germline CDR1 is MNHEY and CDR2 SVGAGI. The DNA for the CDR3 is TGTGCCAGCAGTTACCGTGGACAGGGGACCGCCTACGAGCAGTACTTC. Translation gives CASSYRGQGTAYEQYF.

The CDR3 DNA reads TGTGCCTGGAGTCTTGAGGGGGCCTACAATGAGCAGTTCTTC. The encoded protein is CAWSLEGAYNEQFF. This sequence joins TRBV30 and TRBJ2-1, with D perhaps matching TRBD1 (6 bases). This CDR3 comprises 14 residues. Germline assignment: CDR1 GTSNPN and CDR2 SVGIG (reference sequence). Trimming pared 2 bases from V and 2 bases from J, leaving 10 bases between.

The chain joins TRBV6-5 to TRBJ1-1; 9 bases are shared with TRBD1. The ends lost 7 bases at V and 4 bases at J; junction bases unmatched: 7. The CDR3 length is 14 residues. Germline CDR1 MNHEY, CDR2 SVGAGI. The CDR3 loop reads CASIRDRGGTEAFF. For the CDR3, the DNA is TGTGCCAGCATAAGAGACAGGGGGGGCACTGAAGCTTTCTTT.

Turning to this clone: The same CDR3 arises from other DNA sequences in this sample as well. This chain uses TRBV5-1 with TRBJ2-1; perhaps TRBD2 as D (5 bases). Germline V gene data show CDR1 as SGHRS and CDR2 as YFSETQ. CDR3 length: 14 amino acids. V lost 3 bases to trimming and J lost 3 bases, with 10 bases between them. In DNA form, the CDR3 reads TGCGCCAGCAGCTCGGAGGCGGGCTACAATGAGCAGTTCTTC. Encoded protein: CASSSEAGYNEQFF.